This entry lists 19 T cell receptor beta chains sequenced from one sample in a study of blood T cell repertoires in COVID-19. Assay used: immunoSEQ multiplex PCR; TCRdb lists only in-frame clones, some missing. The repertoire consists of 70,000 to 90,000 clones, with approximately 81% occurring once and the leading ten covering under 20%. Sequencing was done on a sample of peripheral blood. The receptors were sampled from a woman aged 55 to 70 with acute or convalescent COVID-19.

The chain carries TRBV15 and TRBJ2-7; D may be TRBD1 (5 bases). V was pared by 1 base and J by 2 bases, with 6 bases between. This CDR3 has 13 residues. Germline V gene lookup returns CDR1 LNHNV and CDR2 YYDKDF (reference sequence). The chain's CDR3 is CATSRAGTYEQYF. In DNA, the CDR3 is TGTGCCACCAGCAGAGCAGGGACCTACGAGCAGTACTTC.

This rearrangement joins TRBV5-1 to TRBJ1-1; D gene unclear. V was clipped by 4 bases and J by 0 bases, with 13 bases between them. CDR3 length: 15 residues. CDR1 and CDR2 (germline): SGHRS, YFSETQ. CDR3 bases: TGCGCCAGCAGCCTCCTGACTGGAGTGAACACTGAAGCTTTCTTT. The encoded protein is CASSLLTGVNTEAFF. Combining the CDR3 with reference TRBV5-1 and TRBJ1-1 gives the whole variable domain KAGVTQTPRYLIKTRGQQVTLSCSPISGHRSVSWYQQTPGQGLQFLFEYFSETQRNKGNFPGRFSGRQFSNSRSEMNVSTLELGDSALYLCASSLLTGVNTEAFFGQGTRLTVV.

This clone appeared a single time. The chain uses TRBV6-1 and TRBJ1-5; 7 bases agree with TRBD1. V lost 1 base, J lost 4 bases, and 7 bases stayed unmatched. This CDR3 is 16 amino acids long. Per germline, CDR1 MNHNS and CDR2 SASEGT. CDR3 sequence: CASSEGRDRLNQPQHF. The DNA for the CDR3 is TGTGCCAGCAGTGAAGGAAGGGACAGATTAAATCAGCCCCAGCATTTT.

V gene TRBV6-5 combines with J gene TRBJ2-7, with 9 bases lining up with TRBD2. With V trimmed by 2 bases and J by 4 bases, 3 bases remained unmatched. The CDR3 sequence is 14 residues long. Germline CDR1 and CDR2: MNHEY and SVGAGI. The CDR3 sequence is CASSYRREGYEQYV. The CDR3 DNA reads TGTGCCAGCAGTTACCGGCGGGAGGGATACGAGCAGTACGTC.

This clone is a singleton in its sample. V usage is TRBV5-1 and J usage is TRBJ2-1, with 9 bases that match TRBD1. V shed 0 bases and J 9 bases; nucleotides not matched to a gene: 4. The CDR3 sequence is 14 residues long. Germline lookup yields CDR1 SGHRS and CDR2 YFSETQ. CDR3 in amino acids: CASSLGGTGPEQFF. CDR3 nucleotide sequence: TGCGCCAGCAGCTTGGGGGGGACAGGGCCTGAGCAGTTCTTC. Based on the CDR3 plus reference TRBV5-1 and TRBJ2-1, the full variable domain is KAGVTQTPRYLIKTRGQQVTLSCSPISGHRSVSWYQQTPGQGLQFLFEYFSETQRNKGNFPGRFSGRQFSNSRSEMNVSTLELGDSALYLCASSLGGTGPEQFFGPGTRLTVL.

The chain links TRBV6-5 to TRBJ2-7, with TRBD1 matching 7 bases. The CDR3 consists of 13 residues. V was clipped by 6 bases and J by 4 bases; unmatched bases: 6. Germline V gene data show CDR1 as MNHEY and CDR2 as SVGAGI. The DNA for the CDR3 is TGTGCCAGCAGGTCGACAGGGACGTACGAGCAGTACGTC. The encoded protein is CASRSTGTYEQYV.

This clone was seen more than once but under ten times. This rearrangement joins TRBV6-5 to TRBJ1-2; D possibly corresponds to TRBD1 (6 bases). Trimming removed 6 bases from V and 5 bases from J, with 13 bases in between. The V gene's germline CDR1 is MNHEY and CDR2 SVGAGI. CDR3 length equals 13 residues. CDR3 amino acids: CASSRTEGYGYTF. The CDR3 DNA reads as TGTGCCAGCAGCCGGACAGAGGGATATGGCTACACCTTC.

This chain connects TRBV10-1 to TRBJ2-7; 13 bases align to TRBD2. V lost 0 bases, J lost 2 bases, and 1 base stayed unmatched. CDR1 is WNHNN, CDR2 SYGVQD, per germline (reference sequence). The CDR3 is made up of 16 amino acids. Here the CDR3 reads CASSESTSGGTYEQYF. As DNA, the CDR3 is TGCGCCAGCAGTGAGTCGACTAGCGGGGGGACCTACGAGCAGTACTTC.

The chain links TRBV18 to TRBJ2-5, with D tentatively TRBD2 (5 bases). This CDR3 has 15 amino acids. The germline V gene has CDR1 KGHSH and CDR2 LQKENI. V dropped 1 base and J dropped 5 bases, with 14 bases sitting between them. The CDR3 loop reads CASSPREAERETQYF. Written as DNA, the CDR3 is TGTGCCAGCTCACCACGCGAAGCTGAGCGGGAGACCCAGTACTTC.

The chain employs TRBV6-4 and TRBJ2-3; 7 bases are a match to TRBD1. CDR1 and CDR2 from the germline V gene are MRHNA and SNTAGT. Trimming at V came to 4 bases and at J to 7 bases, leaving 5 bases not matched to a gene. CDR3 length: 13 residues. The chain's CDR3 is CASSGKGANTQYF. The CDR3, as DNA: TGTGCCAGCAGTGGAAAGGGGGCAAATACGCAGTATTTT.

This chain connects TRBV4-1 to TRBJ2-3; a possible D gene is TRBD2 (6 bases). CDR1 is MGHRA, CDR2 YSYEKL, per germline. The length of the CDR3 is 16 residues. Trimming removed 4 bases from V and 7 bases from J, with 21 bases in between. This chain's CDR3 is CASSRARDLNSNTQYF. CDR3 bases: TGCGCCAGCAGCCGGGCACGGGACTTAAATAGTAATACGCAGTATTTT.

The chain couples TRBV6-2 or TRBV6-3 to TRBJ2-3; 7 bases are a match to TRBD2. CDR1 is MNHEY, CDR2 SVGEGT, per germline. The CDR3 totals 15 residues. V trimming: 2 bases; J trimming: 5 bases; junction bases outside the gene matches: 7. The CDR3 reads CASSYAGRDGDTQYF. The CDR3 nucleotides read TGTGCCAGCAGTTACGCAGGGAGGGACGGAGATACGCAGTATTTT.

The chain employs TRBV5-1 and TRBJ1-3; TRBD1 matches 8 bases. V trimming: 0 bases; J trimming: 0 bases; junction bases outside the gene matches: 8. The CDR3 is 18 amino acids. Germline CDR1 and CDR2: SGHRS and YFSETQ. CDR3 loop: CASSLEGQGSSSGNTIYF. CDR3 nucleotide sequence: TGCGCCAGCAGCTTGGAAGGACAGGGTTCCAGCTCTGGAAACACCATATATTTT.

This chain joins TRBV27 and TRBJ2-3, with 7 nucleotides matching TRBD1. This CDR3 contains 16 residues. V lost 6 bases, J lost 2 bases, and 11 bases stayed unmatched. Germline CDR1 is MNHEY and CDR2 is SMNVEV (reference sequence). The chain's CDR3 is CASSSYRGPLTDTQYF. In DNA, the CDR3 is TGTGCCAGCAGCTCCTATAGGGGGCCCCTCACAGATACGCAGTATTTT.

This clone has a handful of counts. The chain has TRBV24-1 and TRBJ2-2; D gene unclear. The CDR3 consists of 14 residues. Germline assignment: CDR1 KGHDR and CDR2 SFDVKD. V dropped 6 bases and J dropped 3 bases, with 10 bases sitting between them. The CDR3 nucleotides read TGTGCCACCAGTATAAATTCGGACACCGGGGAGCTGTTTTTT. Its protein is CATSINSDTGELFF.

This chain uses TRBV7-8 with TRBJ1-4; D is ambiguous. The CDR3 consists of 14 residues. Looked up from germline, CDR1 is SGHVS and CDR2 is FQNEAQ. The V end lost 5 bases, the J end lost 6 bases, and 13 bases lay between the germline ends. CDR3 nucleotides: TGTGCCAGCAGCCCCCCAGGAGGGCATGAAAAACTGTTTTTT. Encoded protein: CASSPPGGHEKLFF.

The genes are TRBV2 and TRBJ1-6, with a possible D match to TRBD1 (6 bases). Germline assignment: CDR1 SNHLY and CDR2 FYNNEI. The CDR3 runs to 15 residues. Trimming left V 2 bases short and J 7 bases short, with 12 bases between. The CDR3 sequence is CASSEYRAGNSPLHF. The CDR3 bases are TGTGCCAGCAGTGAATACAGGGCGGGCAATTCACCCCTCCACTTT.

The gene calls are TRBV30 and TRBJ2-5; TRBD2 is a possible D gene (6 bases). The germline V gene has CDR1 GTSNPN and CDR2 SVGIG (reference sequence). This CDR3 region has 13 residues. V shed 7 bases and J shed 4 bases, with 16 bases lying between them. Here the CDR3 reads CASRLAGRETQYF. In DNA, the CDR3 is TGTGCCTCCCGACTGGCGGGGCGAGAGACCCAGTACTTC.

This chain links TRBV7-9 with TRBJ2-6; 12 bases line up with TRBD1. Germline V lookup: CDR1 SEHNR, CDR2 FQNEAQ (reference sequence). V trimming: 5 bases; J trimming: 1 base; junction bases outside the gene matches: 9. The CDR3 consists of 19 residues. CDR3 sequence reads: CASSPRDRGLNSGANVLTF. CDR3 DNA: TGTGCCAGCAGCCCCCGGGACAGGGGGCTAAATTCTGGGGCCAACGTCCTGACTTTC.